This section outlines one TCR beta chain sequence together with its context. Its matching antigen is unknown. TCRdb keeps only in-frame clones here, not all; method: immunoSEQ multiplex PCR. In the table there are some 170,000 clones, approximately 95% of which are singletons. This sample stems from a study of T cell responses to AZD1222 COVID-19 vaccine. Trimming left V 4 bases short and J 8 bases short, with 14 bases between. CDR3 length: 13 amino acids. Per germline, CDR1 MNHEY and CDR2 SVGAGI. Broader study findings: CD4 TCRs covered the whole spike, strongest at regions 160-218 and 743-854. Females made up more of the donors, who were largely white British, and clonal diversity may have come out too low.

This sequence was found in an adult who received the MenACWY meningococcal vaccine as a control. The chain couples TRBV6-5 to TRBJ1-2; the D gene is possibly TRBD1 (6 bases). The sample consisted of peripheral blood, taken 28 days after the second dose of the MenACWY control vaccine. The DNA of the CDR3 is TGTGCCAGCAGTTTCGACAGGCTGGACGGCTACACCTTC. This codes for CASSFDRLDGYTF.